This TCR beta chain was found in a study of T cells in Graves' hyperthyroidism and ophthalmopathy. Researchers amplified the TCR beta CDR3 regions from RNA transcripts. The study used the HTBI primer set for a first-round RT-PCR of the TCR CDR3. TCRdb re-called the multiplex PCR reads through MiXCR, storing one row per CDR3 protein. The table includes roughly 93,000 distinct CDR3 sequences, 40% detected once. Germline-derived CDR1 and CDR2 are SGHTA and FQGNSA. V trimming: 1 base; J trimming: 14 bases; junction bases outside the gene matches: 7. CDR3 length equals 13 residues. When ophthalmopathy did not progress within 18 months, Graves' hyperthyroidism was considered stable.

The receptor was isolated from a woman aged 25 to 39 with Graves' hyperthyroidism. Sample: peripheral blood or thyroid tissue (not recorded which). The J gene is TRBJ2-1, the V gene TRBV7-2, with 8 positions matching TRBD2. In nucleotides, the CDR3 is TGTGCCAGCAGCTTAGTTGGACTAGCTATTGAGTTCTTC. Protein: CASSLVGLAIEFF.